This T cell receptor beta chain was identified during a study of OX40 agonist ivuxolimab in advanced cancers. Study overall: Three patients showed partial responses: one hepatocellular carcinoma and two cutaneous melanoma cases.

Measured with immunoSEQ multiplex PCR; TCRdb has only the in-frame clones, and not every one. This table holds 73,000 or so clones, around 83% found once. The TCR sequence derives from an adult with an advanced solid tumor such as melanoma, head and neck, liver or kidney cancer. The material was CD4+ or CD8+ T cells sorted from blood, obtained in a trial of the OX40 agonist ivuxolimab.

CDR3 DNA: TGTGCCAGCAGTCGGACACGGGAGGGTTCACCCCTCCACTTT. Translated, it gives CASSRTREGSPLHF. The chain recombines TRBV6-5 with TRBJ1-6; D possibly corresponds to TRBD1 (5 bases). With 5 bases removed from V and 9 bases from J, the gap between germline ends came to 14 bases. CDR1 is MNHEY, CDR2 SVGAGI, per germline. The CDR3 spans 14 residues.